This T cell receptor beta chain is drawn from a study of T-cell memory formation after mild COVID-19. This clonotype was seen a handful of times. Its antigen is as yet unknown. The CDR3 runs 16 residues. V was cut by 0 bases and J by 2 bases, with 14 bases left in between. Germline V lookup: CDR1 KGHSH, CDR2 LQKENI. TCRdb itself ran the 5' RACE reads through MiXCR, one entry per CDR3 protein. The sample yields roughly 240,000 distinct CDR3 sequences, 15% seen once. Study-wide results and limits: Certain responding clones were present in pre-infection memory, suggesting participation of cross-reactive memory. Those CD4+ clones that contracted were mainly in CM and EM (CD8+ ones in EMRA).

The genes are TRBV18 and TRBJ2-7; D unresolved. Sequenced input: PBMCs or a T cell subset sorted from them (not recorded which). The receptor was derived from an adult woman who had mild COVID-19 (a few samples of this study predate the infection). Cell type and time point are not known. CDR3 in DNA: TGTGCCAGCTCACCACCGGTCCAAGCAGCTGCCTACGAGCAGTACTTC. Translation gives CASSPPVQAAAYEQYF.